Listed here is a single T cell receptor (beta chain). Its target antigen remains unknown. The read ends 3 residues shy of where the CDR3 ends; the end is completed using the germline J gene. These data come from a study of Tregs in tolerant kidney transplant recipients (dated by TCRdb to about 2019). At the level of the whole study: The study used TCRbeta sequencing to identify donor-specific regulatory T cells before combined kidney and bone marrow transplantation, then tracked those cells after transplant.

Related donors were used in the transplants with nonmyeloablative bone marrow transplantation, and mixed chimerism was transient in the human trials. Unstimulated Tregs (CD4+CD25+CD127-), CD4+ non-Tregs (CD4+CD25-), CD4 and CD8 cells were FACS-sorted from thawed PBMCs. The patients were a few recipients of combined kidney and bone marrow transplants from the ITN036ST trial, and samples were available only from these trial subjects. Healthy control blood was processed to PBMCs with a Ficoll density gradient and then cryopreserved, whereas patient PBMCs were collected both before and after transplant. Summary of the overall study and its limitations: The most biologically relevant and donor-specific TCRbeta repertoire appeared to be identified by expanding Tregs with activated donor B cells. Biological reproducibility was not directly assessed, although technical replication error appeared to be minimal. Because the PCR primers were changed over time for some patients, nucleotide-level comparison could not be performed across the samples from those patients. The study was limited by small patient numbers, and the findings need validation in larger populations and under other immunosuppression protocols. In tolerant patients, donor-specific Tregs expanded more than Tregs overall, which suggests antigen-driven rather than nonspecific expansion.

CDR1 SGHKS and CDR2 YYEKEE were looked up in the germline V gene (reference sequence). The CDR3, cysteine through phenylalanine, is 15 amino acids long. The DNA has 36 bases, all within the CDR3, and is read from base 1. V is pared back by 5 bases and J by 8 bases, with 20 bases lying between the germline termini. For TCRbeta CDR3 sequencing, genomic DNA from the sorted cells was extracted using the QIAGEN DNeasy Blood and Tissue Kit. High-throughput TCRbeta CDR3 sequencing was carried out commercially through immunoSEQ, with PCR amplification with bias correction and internal controls included. From the authors' description of their analysis: Unique productive TCRbeta sequences were defined by CDR3 nucleotide sequence where primers matched, and otherwise by CDR3 amino acid sequence together with Vbeta and Jbeta genes. To correct for sorting error, sequences found in more than one sorted population at a frequency ratio of 2:1 or less were discarded, and the remaining shared sequences were assigned to the population with the higher frequency. Donor-reactive sequences were defined as at least 5-fold expanded in CFSE-low cells versus unstimulated cells, with frequency of at least 0.01% in CFSE-low cells. Repertoire divergence was quantified by Jensen-Shannon divergence using the top 100 TCRbeta sequences ranked by frequency. For samples with multiple sequencing runs, sorting error was corrected separately for each run before the runs were pooled. TCRdb's version of the immuneACCESS table is confined to in-frame rearrangements and falls short of the full clone set. An unresolved V gene accounts for under half of the shortfall where checked; the remainder is of unknown origin. The V and J calls and clone size were taken over from that table, and D and trimming were inferred from the DNA. The sample table records 9,000 to 13,000 clones. The top ten clones comprise more than 25% of the sample.

The sample consisted of CD8+ T cells from blood (PBMCs), taken 24 months after the transplant. This sequence uses TRBV5-5 and TRBJ2-1; the D gene remains uncertain. The clonotype was recovered from a human patient who received a combined kidney and bone marrow transplant. Following a transplant, some T lymphocytes may have been derived from the graft donor. CDR3 DNA, as far as it was read: TGTGCCAGCAGTTCCCGGGTCAGCCCTGAAGATGAG. This translates into CASSSRVSPEDE. The CDR3 in full is CASSSRVSPEDEQFF.